Listed here are 19 T cell receptor beta chains from one sample, sequenced in a study of shared clonotypes between healthy human individuals. TCRdb's copy holds only in-frame clones and misses some; the assay was immunoSEQ multiplex PCR. The sample includes approximately 640,000 clones, about two thirds of them seen just once. The specimen sequenced was memory CD4+ T cells sorted from blood. As to subset: CD45RA-negative fraction. Receptors originate from a woman aged 30 to 39 in good health.

The rearrangement links TRBV28 to TRBJ2-5; D is perhaps TRBD1 (6 bases). Trimming stripped 2 bases from V and 0 bases from J, with 13 bases between. From germline, CDR1 is MDHEN and CDR2 SYDVKM. The CDR3 has 16 residues. As DNA, the CDR3 is TGTGCCAGCAGTTTAACCGGGACACCCAACCAAGAGACCCAGTACTTC. It translates to CASSLTGTPNQETQYF.

The rearrangement joins TRBV7-6 to TRBJ2-7, with D perhaps TRBD1 (5 bases). The CDR3 loop spans 14 amino acids. Germline values: CDR1 SGHVS, CDR2 FNYEAQ. V dropped 1 base and J dropped 3 bases, with 10 bases sitting between them. DNA for the CDR3: TGTGCCAGCAGCTTAGGCGGACATAACTACGAGCAGTACTTC. Its translation is CASSLGGHNYEQYF.

V and J are TRBV27 and TRBJ2-3; D remains ambiguous. This CDR3 has 17 amino acids. Trimming cost V 2 bases and J 0 bases, with 15 bases left between them. Germline V gene lookup returns CDR1 MNHEY and CDR2 SMNVEV (reference sequence). The CDR3 coding sequence is TGTGCCAGCAGTTTAGGTTCCCGCAGGCCTAGCACAGATACGCAGTATTTT. Its translation is CASSLGSRRPSTDTQYF.

The rearrangement uses TRBV1 and TRBJ2-7. TRBV1 is recorded as a pseudogene. There are 16 residues in the CDR3. The CDR3 reads CTSSQEGRALRYEQYF. Here the CDR3 DNA reads TGCACCAGCAGCCAAGAGGGGCGGGCGCTACGCTACGAGCAGTACTTC.

J is TRBJ2-6 and V is TRBV11-2; no firm D call. The CDR3 is made up of 16 amino acids. Germline CDR1 SGHAT, CDR2 FQNNGV. The V gene lost 1 base and the J gene lost 1 base, with 8 bases spanning the gap. For the CDR3, the DNA is TGTGCCAGCAGCTTAGTTGAAGTGTCTGGGGCCAACGTCCTGACTTTC. Translation gives CASSLVEVSGANVLTF.

The V gene is TRBV6-1, the J gene TRBJ2-5; 8 bases are shared with TRBD2. V lost 7 bases and J lost 5; bases outside the gene matches: 9. The CDR3 contains 14 residues. CDR1 is MNHNS, CDR2 SASEGT, per germline. This chain's CDR3 is CASKLAEAVETQYF. CDR3 DNA: TGTGCCAGCAAACTAGCGGAGGCGGTTGAGACCCAGTACTTC.

The rearrangement joins TRBV6-4 to TRBJ2-7; 8 nucleotides agree with TRBD1. V gave up 6 bases and J gave up 1 base; unmatched junction bases: 5. The CDR3 has 14 amino acids. CDR1 is MRHNA, CDR2 SNTAGT, per germline. CDR3 nucleotide sequence: TGTGCCAGCAGGAAAGGACAGGGATCCTACGAGCAGTACTTC. Protein sequence: CASRKGQGSYEQYF.

The genes are TRBV21-1 and TRBJ1-5. TRBV21-1 is noted as a pseudogene. This CDR3 spans 16 amino acids. This chain's CDR3 is CASSTHKRDLYQPQHF. The CDR3 DNA reads TGTGCCAGCAGCACCCACAAGAGGGACCTCTATCAGCCCCAGCATTTT.

This clone was detected a few times. This chain connects TRBV5-4 to TRBJ1-2, with 8 bases fitting TRBD1. Germline trimming cut 2 bases from V and 2 bases from J; bases unmatched to any gene: 2. The CDR3 extends over 14 amino acids. Germline V gene sequence: CDR1 SGHNT, CDR2 YYREEE (reference sequence). CDR3 DNA: TGTGCCAGCAGCTTCCGGACAGGGAACTATGGCTACACCTTC. This translates into CASSFRTGNYGYTF.

Concerning this clone: Other DNA sequences in the sample encode the same CDR3. The chain couples TRBV2 to TRBJ1-5; a weak D match, TRBD1 (5 bases). The length of the CDR3 is 14 residues. Deletions cut 4 bases from V and 2 bases from J, with 9 bases between. Germline CDR1 is SNHLY and CDR2 is FYNNEI. CDR3 sequence: CASSAGGGNQPQHF. The CDR3 DNA is TGTGCCAGCAGTGCCGGGGGAGGCAATCAGCCCCAGCATTTT. The whole variable domain, filled in from reference TRBV2 and TRBJ1-5, reads EPEVTQTPSHQVTQMGQEVILRCVPISNHLYFYWYRQILGQKVEFLVSFYNNEISEKSEIFDDQFSVERPDGSNFTLKIRSTKLEDSAMYFCASSAGGGNQPQHFGDGTRLSIL.

The chain couples TRBV5-1 to TRBJ2-1; D is uncertain. Germline V gives CDR1 SGHRS, CDR2 YFSETQ. Trimming pared 0 bases from V and 9 bases from J, leaving 10 bases between. The CDR3 loop spans 13 amino acids. The CDR3 region is CASSLELGREQFF. The DNA of the CDR3 is TGCGCCAGCAGCTTGGAGCTAGGCCGTGAGCAGTTCTTC.

The gene calls are TRBV9 and TRBJ1-1; D is undetermined. The CDR3 length is 14 residues. Germline CDR1 and CDR2: SGDLS and YYNGEE. Trimming stripped 4 bases from V and 1 base from J, with 11 bases between. The CDR3 nucleotides read TGTGCCAGCAGCCAAGGGCCGGAGAACACTGAAGCTTTCTTT. Protein product: CASSQGPENTEAFF.

This clone appeared a few times. CDR3 nucleotide sequence: TGTGCCAGCAGTGAAAGAGGAGGTGAGCAGTTCTTC. This gives the protein CASSERGGEQFF. The gene calls are TRBV28 and TRBJ2-1, with a weak D call TRBD2 (5 bases). Germline values: CDR1 MDHEN, CDR2 SYDVKM. Trimming stripped 5 bases from V and 9 bases from J, with 11 bases between. The CDR3 totals 12 residues. The full variable domain, its missing parts supplied by reference TRBV28 and TRBJ2-1, is DVKVTQSSRYLVKRTGEKVFLECVQDMDHENMFWYRQDPGLGLRLIYFSYDVKMKEKGDIPEGYSVSREKKERFSLILESASTNQTSMYLCASSERGGEQFFGPGTRLTVL.

The V gene is TRBV4-1, the J gene TRBJ2-3; D may match TRBD1 or TRBD2 (6 bases each). CDR1 is MGHRA, CDR2 YSYEKL, per germline. V lost 4 bases to trimming and J lost 7 bases, with 24 bases between them. This CDR3 has 17 amino acids. CDR3 sequence reads: CASSREETVGGPYTQYF. Written as DNA, the CDR3 is TGCGCCAGCAGCCGAGAGGAAACTGTCGGGGGCCCGTATACGCAGTATTTT.

The chain is built from TRBV10-3 and TRBJ2-3; D perhaps matches TRBD2 (7 bases). The length of the CDR3 is 16 residues. V was cut by 10 bases and J by 3 bases, with 23 bases left in between. The germline V gene encodes CDR1 ENHRY and CDR2 SYGVKD. CDR3 in amino acids: CATAPGGGSLTDTQYF. DNA for the CDR3: TGTGCCACCGCCCCGGGGGGCGGGAGTTTGACAGATACGCAGTATTTT.

The table lists this clone with a few counts. The chain couples TRBV11-2 to TRBJ1-3; 7 bases are shared with TRBD1. Losses at the gene ends were 5 bases for V and 0 bases for J; bases not matched to a gene: 4. This CDR3 has 15 residues. CDR1 is SGHAT, CDR2 FQNNGV, per germline. The CDR3 is CASSPDRASGNTIYF. As DNA, the CDR3 is TGTGCCAGCAGCCCAGACAGGGCCTCTGGAAACACCATATATTTT.

The gene calls are TRBV28 and TRBJ2-7; 8 bases line up with TRBD2. Germline CDR1 and CDR2: MDHEN and SYDVKM. The V gene end was trimmed by 5 bases and the J gene end by 7 bases; junction bases not matched to a gene: 13. CDR3 length: 15 amino acids. The CDR3: CASSVAGTTYGEQYF. CDR3 bases: TGTGCCAGCAGTGTAGCGGGGACGACCTACGGAGAGCAGTACTTC.

V gene TRBV5-1 combines with J gene TRBJ2-2, with D tentatively TRBD1 or TRBD2 (5 bases each). V shed 5 bases and J shed 6 bases, with 14 bases lying between them. Germline V lookup: CDR1 SGHRS, CDR2 YFSETQ. The CDR3 length is 14 residues. For the CDR3, the DNA is TGCGCCAGCAGAATGGGGGAGAGGGCCGGGGAGCTGTTTTTT. Translation: CASRMGERAGELFF.

This clone has a handful of counts. The rearrangement uses TRBV18 and TRBJ2-5, with TRBD2 matching 8 bases. J gave up 0 bases and V 4 bases, and 10 bases lay outside the gene matches. Germline V gene lookup returns CDR1 KGHSH and CDR2 LQKENI. The CDR3 runs to 17 residues. CDR3 nucleotides: TGTGCCAGCTCACGCGAAACTAGCGGAGCGTACCAAGAGACCCAGTACTTC. Protein: CASSRETSGAYQETQYF.